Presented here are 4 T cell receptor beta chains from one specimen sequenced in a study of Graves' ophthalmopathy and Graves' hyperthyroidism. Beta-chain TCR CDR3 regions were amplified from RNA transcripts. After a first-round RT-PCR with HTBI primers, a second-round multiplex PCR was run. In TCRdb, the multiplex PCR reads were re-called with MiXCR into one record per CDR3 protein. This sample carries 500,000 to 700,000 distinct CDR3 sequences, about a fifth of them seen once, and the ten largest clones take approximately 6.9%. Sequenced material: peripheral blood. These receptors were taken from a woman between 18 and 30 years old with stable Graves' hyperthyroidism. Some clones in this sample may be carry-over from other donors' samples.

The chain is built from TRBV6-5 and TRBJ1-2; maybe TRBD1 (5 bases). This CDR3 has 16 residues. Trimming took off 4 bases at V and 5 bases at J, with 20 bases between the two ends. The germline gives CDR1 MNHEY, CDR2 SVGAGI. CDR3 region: CASSSPPGAAAYGYTF. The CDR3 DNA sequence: TGTGCCAGCAGTTCCCCGCCCGGGGCGGCCGCGTATGGCTACACCTTC.

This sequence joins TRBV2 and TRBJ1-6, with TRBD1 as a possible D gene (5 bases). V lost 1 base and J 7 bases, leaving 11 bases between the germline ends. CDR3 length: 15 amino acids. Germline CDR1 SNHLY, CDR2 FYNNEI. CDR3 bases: TGTGCCAGCAGTGAAGTACAAGGGGAGAATTCACCCCTCCACTTT. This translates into CASSEVQGENSPLHF.

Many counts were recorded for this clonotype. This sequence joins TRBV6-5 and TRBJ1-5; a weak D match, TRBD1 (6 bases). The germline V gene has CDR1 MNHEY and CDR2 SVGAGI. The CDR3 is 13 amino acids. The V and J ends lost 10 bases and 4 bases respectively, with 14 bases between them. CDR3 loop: CATQGGVNQPQHF. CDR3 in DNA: TGTGCCACACAAGGGGGGGTAAATCAGCCCCAGCATTTT.

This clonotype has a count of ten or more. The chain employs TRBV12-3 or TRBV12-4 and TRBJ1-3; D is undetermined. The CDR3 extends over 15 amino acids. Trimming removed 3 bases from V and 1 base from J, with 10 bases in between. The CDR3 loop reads CASSFAGGSGNTIYF. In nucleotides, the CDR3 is TGTGCCAGCAGTTTTGCAGGTGGTTCTGGAAACACCATATATTTT.